Below, one TCR beta chain is given with its context. Its specificity is unknown. The CDR3 has 11 amino acids. Germline CDR1 reads MNHEY; CDR2 reads SVGAGI. The V end lost 6 bases, the J end lost 5 bases, and 7 bases lay between the germline ends. The data belong to a study of cytomegalovirus exposure and HLA in healthy donors. Overall study findings and caveats: Roughly uniform depth of sequencing across donors was assumed in presence/absence analyses. In a later analysis, DRB1 alleles had the most associated TCRs; HLA-C alleles the fewest. Immune exposure information comprised only CMV serostatus.

The PCR used 60 Vbeta and 13 Jbeta primers. The repertoire was sequenced with immunoSEQ multiplex PCR; TCRdb's copy has only in-frame clones and lacks some. Here the sample spans 170,000 or so clones, roughly 80% being singletons. The clonotype originates from a woman aged 45 to 65 in good health and CMV-seronegative. The sequencing sample was made of PBMCs. The chain links TRBV6-5 to TRBJ2-5; D not certain. CDR3 DNA sequence: TGTGCCAGCAGCCTTTTGGAGACCCAGTACTTC. Residues: CASSLLETQYF.